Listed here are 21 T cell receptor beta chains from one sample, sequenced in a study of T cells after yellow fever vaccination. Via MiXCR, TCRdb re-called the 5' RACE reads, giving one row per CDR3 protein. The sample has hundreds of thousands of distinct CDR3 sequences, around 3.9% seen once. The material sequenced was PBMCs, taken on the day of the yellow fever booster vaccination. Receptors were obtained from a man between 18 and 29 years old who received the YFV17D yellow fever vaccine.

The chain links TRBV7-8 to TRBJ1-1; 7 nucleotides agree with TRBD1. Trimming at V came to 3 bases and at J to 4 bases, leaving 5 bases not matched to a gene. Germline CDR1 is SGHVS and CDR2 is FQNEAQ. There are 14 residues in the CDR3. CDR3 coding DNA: TGTGCCAGCAGCTTCCACAGGGGAATCACTGAAGCTTTCTTT. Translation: CASSFHRGITEAFF. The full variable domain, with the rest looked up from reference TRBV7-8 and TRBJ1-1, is GAGVSQSPRYKVAKRGQDVALRCDPISGHVSLFWYQQALGQGPEFLTYFQNEAQLDKSGLPSDRFFAERPEGSVSTLKIQRTQQEDSAVYLCASSFHRGITEAFFGQGTRLTVV.

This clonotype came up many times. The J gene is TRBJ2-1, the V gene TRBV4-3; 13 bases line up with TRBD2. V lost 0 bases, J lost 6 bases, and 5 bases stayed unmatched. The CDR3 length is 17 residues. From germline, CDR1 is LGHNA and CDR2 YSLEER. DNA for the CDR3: TGCGCCAGCAGCCAAGACACTAGCGGGGGGGCCAGCAATGAGCAGTTCTTC. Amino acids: CASSQDTSGGASNEQFF.

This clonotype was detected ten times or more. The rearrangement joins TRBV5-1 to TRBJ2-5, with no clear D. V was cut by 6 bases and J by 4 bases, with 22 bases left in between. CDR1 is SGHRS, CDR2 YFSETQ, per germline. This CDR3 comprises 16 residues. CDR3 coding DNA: TGCGCCAGCACCAGGTTCGACGAGCGTAAAAGAGAGACCCAGTACTTC. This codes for CASTRFDERKRETQYF.

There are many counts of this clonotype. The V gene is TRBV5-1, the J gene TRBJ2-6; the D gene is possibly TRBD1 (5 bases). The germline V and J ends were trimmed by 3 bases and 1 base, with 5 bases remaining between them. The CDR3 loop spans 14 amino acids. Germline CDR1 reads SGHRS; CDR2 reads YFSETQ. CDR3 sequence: CASSSGSGANVLTF. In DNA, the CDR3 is TGCGCCAGCAGCTCAGGGTCTGGGGCCAACGTCCTGACTTTC.

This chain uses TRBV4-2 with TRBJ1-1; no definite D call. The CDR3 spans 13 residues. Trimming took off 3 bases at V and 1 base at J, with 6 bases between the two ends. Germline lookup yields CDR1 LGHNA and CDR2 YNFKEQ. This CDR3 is CASSQTWNTEAFF. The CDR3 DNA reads TGTGCCAGCAGCCAGACGTGGAACACTGAAGCTTTCTTT.

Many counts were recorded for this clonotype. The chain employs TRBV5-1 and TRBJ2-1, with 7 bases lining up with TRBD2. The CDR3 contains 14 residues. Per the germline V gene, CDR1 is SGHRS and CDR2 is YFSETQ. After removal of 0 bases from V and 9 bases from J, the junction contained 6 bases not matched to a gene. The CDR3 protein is CASSLGLANGEQFF. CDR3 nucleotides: TGCGCCAGCAGCTTGGGACTAGCCAACGGTGAGCAGTTCTTC.

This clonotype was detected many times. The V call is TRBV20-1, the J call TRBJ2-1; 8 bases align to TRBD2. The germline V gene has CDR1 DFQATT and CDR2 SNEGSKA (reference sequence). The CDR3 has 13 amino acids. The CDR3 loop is CRASGGPTNEQFF. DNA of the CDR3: TGCAGGGCGAGCGGGGGCCCTACGAATGAGCAGTTCTTC.

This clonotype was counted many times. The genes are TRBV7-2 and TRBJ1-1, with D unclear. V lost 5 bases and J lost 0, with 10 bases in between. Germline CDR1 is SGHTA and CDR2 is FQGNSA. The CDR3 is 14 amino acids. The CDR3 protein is CASSPRFLNTEAFF. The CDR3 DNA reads TGTGCCAGCAGCCCCAGGTTCCTGAACACTGAAGCTTTCTTT.

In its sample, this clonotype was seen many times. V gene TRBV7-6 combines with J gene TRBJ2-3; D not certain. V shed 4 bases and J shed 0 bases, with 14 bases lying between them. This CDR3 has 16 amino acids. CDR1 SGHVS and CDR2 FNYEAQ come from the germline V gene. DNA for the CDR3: TGTGCCAGCAGCTCCGAGCTCAAGCGTAGCACAGATACGCAGTATTTT. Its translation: CASSSELKRSTDTQYF.

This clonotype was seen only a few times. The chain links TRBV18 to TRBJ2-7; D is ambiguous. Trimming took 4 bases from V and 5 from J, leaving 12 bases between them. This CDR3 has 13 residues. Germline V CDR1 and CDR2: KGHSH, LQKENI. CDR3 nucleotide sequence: TGTGCCAGCTCACAAGGACGGGTGCACGAGCAGTACTTC. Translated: CASSQGRVHEQYF. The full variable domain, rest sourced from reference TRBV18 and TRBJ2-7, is NAGVMQNPRHLVRRRGQEARLRCSPMKGHSHVYWYRQLPEEGLKFMVYLQKENIIDESGMPKERFSAEFPKEGPSILRIQQVVRGDSAAYFCASSQGRVHEQYFGPGTRLTVT.

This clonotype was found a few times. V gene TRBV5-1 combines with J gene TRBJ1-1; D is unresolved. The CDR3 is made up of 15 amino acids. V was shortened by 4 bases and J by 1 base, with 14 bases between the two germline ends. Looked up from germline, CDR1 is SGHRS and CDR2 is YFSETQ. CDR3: CASSPGVSENTEAFF. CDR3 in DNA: TGCGCCAGCAGCCCCGGTGTATCGGAGAACACTGAAGCTTTCTTT.

CDR3 in DNA: TGTGCCAGCTCACCAGTGATGGCTGAAGCTTTCTTT. It specifies CASSPVMAEAFF. The chain combines TRBV18 with TRBJ1-1, with unresolved D. The length of the CDR3 is 12 residues. V dropped 2 bases and J dropped 6 bases, with 7 bases sitting between them. Germline values: CDR1 KGHSH, CDR2 LQKENI.

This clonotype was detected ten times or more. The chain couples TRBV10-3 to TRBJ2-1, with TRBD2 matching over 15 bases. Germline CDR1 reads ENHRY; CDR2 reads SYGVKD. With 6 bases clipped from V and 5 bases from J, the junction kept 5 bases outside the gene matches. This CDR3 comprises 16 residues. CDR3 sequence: CAISRTSGGANNEQFF. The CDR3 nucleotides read TGTGCCATCAGCAGGACTAGCGGGGGGGCGAACAATGAGCAGTTCTTC.

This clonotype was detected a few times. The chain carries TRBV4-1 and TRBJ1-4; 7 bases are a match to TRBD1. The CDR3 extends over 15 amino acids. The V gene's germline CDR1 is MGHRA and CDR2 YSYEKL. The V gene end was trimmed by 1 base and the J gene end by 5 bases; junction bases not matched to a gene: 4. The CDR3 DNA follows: TGCGCCAGCAGCCAAGGTGACAGGGACAATGAAAAACTGTTTTTT. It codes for CASSQGDRDNEKLFF.

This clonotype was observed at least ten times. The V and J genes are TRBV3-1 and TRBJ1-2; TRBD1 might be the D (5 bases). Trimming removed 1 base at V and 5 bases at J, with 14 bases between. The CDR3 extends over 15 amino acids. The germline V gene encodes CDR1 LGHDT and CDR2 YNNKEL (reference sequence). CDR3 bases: TGTGCCAGCAGCCAAGGCCGGGGGGTGGAGTATGGCTACACCTTC. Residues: CASSQGRGVEYGYTF.

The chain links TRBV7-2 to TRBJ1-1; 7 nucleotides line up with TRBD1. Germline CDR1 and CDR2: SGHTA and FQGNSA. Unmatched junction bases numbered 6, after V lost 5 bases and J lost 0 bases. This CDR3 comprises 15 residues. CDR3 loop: CASSLMTGMNTEAFF. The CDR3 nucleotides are TGTGCCAGCAGCCTAATGACAGGGATGAACACTGAAGCTTTCTTT.

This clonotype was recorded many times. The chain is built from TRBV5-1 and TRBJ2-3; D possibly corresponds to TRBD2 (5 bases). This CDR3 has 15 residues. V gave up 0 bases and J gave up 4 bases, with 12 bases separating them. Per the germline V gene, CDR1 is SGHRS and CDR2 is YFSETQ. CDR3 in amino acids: CASSLDPVGADTQYF. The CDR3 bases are TGCGCCAGCAGCTTGGATCCGGTCGGGGCAGATACGCAGTATTTT.

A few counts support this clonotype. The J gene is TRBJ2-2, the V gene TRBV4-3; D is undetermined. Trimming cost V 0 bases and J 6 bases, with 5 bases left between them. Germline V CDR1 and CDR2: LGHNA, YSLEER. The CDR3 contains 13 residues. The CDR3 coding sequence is TGCGCCAGCAGCCAAGAGAATGCCGGGGAGCTGTTTTTT. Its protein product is CASSQENAGELFF.

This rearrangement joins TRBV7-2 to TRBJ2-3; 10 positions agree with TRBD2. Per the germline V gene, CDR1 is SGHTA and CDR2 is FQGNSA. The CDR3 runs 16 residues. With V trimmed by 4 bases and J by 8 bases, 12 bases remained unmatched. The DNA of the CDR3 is TGTGCCAGCAGCTCCACGCCTAGCGGGGGCGGAGGTACGCAGTATTTT. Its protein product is CASSSTPSGGGGTQYF.

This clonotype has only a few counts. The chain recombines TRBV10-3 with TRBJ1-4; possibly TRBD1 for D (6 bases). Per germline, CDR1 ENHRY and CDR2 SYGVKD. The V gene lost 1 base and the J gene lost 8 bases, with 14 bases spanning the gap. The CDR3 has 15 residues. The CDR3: CAISEWGGADEKLFF. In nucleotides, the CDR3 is TGTGCCATCAGTGAGTGGGGGGGCGCTGACGAAAAACTGTTTTTT.

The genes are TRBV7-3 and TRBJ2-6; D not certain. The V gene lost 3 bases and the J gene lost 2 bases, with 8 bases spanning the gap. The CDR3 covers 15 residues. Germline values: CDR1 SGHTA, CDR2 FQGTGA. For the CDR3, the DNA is TGTGCCAGCAGCTTCCGACGGACTGGGGCCAACGTCCTGACTTTC. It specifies CASSFRRTGANVLTF. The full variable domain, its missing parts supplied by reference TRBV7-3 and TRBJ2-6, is GAGVSQTPSNKVTEKGKYVELRCDPISGHTALYWYRQSLGQGPEFLIYFQGTGAADDSGLPNDRFFAVRPEGSVSTLKIQRTERGDSAVYLCASSFRRTGANVLTFGAGSRLTVL.